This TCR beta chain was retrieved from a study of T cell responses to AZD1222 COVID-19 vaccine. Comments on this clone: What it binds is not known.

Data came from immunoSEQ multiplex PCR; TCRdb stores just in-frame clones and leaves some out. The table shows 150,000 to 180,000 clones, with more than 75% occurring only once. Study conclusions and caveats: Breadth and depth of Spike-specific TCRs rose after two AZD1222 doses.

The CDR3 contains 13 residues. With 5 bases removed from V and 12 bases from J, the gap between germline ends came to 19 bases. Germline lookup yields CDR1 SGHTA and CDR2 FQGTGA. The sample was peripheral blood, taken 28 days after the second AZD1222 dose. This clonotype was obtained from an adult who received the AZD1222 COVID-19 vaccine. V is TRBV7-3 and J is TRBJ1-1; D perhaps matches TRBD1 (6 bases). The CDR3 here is CASSLNSQGTTFF. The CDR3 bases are TGTGCCAGCAGCCTAAATTCGCAGGGGACAACTTTCTTT.